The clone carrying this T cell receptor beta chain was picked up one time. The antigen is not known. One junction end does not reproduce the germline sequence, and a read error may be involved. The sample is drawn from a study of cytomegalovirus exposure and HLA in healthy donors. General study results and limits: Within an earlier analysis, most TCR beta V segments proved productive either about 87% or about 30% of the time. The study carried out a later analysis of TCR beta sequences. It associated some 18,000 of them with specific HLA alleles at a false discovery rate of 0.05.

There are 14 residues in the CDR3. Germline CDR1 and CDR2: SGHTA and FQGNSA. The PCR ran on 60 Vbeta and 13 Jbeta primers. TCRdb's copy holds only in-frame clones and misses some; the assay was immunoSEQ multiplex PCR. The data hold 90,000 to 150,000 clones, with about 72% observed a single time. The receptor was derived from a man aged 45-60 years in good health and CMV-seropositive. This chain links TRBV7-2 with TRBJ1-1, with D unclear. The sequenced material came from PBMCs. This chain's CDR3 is CAGSLARRGTEAFF. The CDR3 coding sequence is TGTGCCGGCAGCTTAGCGAGGCGGGGCACTGAAGCTTTCTTT.